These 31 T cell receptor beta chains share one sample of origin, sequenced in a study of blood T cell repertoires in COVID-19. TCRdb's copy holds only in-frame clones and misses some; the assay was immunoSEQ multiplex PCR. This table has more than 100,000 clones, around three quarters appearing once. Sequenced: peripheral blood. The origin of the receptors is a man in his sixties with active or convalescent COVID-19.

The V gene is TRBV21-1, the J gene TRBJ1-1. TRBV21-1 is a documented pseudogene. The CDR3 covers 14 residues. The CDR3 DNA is TGTGCCAGCAGCAAAGGGAGACTTAACACTGAAGCTTTCTTT. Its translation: CASSKGRLNTEAFF.

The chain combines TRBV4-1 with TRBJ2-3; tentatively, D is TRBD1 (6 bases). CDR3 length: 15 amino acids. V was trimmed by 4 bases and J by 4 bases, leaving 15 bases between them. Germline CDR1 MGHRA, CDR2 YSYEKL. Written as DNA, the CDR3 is TGCGCCAGCAGCCCTTGGGCAGGGGTGTCAGATACGCAGTATTTT. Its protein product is CASSPWAGVSDTQYF.

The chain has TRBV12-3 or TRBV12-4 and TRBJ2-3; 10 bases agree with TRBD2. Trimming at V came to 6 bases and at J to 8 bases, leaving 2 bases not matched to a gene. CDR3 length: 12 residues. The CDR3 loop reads CASRRTSGTQYF. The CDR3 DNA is TGTGCCAGCAGGAGGACTAGCGGTACGCAGTATTTT.

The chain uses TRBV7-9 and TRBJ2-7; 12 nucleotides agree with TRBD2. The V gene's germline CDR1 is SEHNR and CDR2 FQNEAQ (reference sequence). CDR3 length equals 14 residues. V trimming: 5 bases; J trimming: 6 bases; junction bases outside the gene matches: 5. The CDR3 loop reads CASSPSGRVTEQYF. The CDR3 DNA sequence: TGTGCCAGCAGCCCTAGCGGGAGGGTAACCGAGCAGTACTTC.

CDR3 coding DNA: TGCAGTGCCCACTCCCTTAATGAGCAGTTCTTC. It is translated as CSAHSLNEQFF. The V and J genes are TRBV20-1 and TRBJ2-1, with no clear D. CDR1 is DFQATT, CDR2 SNEGSKA, per germline (reference sequence). The CDR3 extends over 11 amino acids. The V end was cut by 6 bases, the J end by 7 bases, with 10 bases between.

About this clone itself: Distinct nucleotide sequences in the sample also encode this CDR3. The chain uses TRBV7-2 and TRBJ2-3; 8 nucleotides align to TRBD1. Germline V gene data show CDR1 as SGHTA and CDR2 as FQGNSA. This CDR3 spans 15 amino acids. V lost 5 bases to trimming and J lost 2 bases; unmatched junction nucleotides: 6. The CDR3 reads CASSPGTGYTDTQYF. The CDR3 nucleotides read TGTGCCAGCAGCCCCGGGACAGGCTACACAGATACGCAGTATTTT.

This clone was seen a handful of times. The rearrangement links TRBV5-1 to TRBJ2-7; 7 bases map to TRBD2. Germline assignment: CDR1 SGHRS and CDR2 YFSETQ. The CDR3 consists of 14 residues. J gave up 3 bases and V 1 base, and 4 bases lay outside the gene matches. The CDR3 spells CASSLLTSDYEQYF. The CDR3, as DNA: TGCGCCAGCAGCTTGTTAACTAGCGACTACGAGCAGTACTTC.

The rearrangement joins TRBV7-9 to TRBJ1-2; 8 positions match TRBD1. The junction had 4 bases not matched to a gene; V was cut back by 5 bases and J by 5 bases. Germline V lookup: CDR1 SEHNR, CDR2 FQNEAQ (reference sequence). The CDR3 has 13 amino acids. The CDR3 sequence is CASSLGQGYGYTF. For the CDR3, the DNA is TGTGCCAGCAGCCTAGGACAGGGTTATGGCTACACCTTC.

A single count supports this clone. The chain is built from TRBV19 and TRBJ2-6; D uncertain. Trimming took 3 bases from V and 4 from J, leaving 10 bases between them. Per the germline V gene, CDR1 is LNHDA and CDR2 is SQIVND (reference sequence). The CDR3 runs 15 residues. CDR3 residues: CASSIQESGANVLTF. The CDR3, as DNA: TGTGCCAGTAGTATCCAGGAATCCGGGGCCAACGTCCTGACTTTC.

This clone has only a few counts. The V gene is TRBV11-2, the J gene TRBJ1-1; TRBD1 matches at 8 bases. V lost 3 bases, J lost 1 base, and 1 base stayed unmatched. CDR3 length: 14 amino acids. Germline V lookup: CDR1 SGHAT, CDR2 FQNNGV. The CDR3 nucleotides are TGTGCCAGCAGCTTGGGACAGGAGAACACTGAAGCTTTCTTT. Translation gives CASSLGQENTEAFF.

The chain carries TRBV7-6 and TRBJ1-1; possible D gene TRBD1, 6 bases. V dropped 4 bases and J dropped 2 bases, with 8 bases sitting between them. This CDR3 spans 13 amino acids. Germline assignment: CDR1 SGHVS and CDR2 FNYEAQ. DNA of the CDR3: TGTGCCAGCAGCTGGGACACCAACACTGAAGCTTTCTTT. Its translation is CASSWDTNTEAFF.

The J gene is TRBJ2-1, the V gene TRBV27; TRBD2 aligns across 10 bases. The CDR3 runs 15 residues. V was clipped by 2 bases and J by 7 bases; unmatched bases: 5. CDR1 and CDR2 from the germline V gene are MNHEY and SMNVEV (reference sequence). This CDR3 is CASSLQSGRANEQFF. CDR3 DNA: TGTGCCAGCAGTTTACAGAGCGGGAGGGCTAATGAGCAGTTCTTC.

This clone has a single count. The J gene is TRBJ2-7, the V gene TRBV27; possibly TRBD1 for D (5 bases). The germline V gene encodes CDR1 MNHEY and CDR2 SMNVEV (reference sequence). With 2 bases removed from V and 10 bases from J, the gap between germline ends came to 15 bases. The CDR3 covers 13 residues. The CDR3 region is CASSLKWAGPQYF. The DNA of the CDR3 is TGTGCCAGCAGTTTAAAGTGGGCAGGGCCTCAGTACTTC.

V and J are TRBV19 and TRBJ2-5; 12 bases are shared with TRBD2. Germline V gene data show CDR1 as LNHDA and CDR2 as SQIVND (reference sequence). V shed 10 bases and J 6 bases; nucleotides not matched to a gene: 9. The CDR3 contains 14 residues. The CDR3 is CATTGLAGIQTQYF. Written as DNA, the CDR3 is TGTGCCACCACGGGACTAGCGGGTATCCAGACCCAGTACTTC.

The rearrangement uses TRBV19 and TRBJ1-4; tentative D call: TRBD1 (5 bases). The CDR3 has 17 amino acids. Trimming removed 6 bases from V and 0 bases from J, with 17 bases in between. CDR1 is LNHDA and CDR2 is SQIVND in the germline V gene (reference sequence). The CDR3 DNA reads TGTGCCAGTAGCCCAGACAGTGGTGGGGCAACTAATGAAAAACTGTTTTTT. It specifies CASSPDSGGATNEKLFF.

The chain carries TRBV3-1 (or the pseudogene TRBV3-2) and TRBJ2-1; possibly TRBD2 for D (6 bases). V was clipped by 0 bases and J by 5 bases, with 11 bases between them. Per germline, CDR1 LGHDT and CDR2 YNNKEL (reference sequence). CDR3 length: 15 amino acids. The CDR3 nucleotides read TGTGCCAGCAGCCAAGACCCTGGGACTGACAATGAGCAGTTCTTC. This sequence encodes CASSQDPGTDNEQFF.

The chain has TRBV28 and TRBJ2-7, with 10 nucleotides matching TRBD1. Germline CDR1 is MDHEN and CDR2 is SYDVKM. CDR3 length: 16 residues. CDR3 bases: TGTGTTACTCGGGACAGGGGACCAAACTCCTCCTACGAGCAGTACTTC. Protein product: CVTRDRGPNSSYEQYF.

DNA for the CDR3: TGTGCCAGCAGGCCACAGGGGGTTTTGACTGAAGCTTTCTTT. Its protein is CASRPQGVLTEAFF. This chain links TRBV25-1 with TRBJ1-1, with 8 nucleotides matching TRBD1. The germline V gene encodes CDR1 MGHDK and CDR2 SYGVNS. Germline trimming cut 6 bases from V and 5 bases from J; bases unmatched to any gene: 8. This CDR3 spans 14 amino acids.

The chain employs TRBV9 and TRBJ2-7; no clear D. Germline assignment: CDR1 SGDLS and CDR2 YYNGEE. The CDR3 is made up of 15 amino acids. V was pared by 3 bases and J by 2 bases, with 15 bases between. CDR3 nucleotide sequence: TGTGCCAGCAGCGGGAAAGCAGGAAGAACCTACGAGCAGTACTTC. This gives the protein CASSGKAGRTYEQYF.

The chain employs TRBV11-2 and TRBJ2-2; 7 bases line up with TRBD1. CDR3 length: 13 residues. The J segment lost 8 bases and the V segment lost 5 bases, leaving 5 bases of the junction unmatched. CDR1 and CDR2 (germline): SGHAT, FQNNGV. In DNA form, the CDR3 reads TGTGCCAGCAGCCTTACAGGGGTTGGGGAGCTGTTTTTT. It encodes CASSLTGVGELFF.

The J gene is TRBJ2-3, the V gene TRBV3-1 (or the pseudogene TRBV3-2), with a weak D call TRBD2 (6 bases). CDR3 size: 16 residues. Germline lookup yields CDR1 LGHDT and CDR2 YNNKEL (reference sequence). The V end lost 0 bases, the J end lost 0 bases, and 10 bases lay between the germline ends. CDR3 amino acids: CASSQDESGSTDTQYF. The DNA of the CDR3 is TGTGCCAGCAGCCAAGACGAGAGCGGGAGCACAGATACGCAGTATTTT.

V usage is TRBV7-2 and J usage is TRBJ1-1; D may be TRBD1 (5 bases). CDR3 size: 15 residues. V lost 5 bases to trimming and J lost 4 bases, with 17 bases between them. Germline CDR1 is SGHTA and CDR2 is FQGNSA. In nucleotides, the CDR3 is TGTGCCAGCAGCCCGGCAGGAGGGGTCGGCACTGAAGCTTTCTTT. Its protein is CASSPAGGVGTEAFF.

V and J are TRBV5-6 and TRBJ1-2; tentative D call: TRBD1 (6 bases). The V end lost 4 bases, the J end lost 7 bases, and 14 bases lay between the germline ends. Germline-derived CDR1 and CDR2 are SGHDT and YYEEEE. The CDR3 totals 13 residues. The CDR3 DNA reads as TGTGCCAGCAGCCCAGCGGACAGCCTTGGCTACACCTTC. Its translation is CASSPADSLGYTF.

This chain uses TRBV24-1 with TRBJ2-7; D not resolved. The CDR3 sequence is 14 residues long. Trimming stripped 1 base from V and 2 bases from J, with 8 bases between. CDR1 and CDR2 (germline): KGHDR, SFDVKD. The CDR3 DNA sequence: TGTGCCACCAGTGATTTTGGGCCTCCCTACGAGCAGTACTTC. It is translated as CATSDFGPPYEQYF.

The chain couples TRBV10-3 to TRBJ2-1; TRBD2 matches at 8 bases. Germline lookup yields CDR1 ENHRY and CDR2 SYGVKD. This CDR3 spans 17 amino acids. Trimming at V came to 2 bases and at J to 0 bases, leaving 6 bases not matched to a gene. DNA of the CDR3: TGTGCCATCAGTGAGACGATAGCGGGGACCTCCTACAATGAGCAGTTCTTC. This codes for CAISETIAGTSYNEQFF.

The CDR3 loop is CASSYSTSHLPEQYF. The DNA of the CDR3 is TGTGCCAGCAGTTACTCGACTAGTCATCTCCCCGAGCAGTACTTC. The chain has TRBV6-5 and TRBJ2-7; the D gene is possibly TRBD2 (6 bases). The CDR3 totals 15 residues. V gave up 0 bases and J gave up 6 bases, with 15 bases separating them. The germline V gene has CDR1 MNHEY and CDR2 SVGAGI.

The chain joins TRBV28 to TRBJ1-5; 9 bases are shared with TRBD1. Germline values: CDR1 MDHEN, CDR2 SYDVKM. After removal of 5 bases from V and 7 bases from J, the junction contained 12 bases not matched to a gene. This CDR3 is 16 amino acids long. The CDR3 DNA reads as TGTGCCAGCAGTACCCCTCCGGGACAGGGCGCCCAGCCCCAGCATTTT. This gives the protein CASSTPPGQGAQPQHF.

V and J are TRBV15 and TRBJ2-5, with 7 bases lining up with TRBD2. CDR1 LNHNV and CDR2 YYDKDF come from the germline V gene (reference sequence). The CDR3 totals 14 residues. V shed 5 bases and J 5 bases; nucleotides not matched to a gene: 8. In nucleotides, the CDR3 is TGTGCCACCAGCCTCCTAGCGGAGGGGGAGACCCAGTACTTC. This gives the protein CATSLLAEGETQYF.

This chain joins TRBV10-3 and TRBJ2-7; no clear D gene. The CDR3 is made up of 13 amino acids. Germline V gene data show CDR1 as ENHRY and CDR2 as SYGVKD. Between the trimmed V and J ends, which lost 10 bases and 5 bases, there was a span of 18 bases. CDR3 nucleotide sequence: TGTGCCACCACTCCTAGTCATCTGAACGAGCAGTACTTC. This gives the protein CATTPSHLNEQYF.

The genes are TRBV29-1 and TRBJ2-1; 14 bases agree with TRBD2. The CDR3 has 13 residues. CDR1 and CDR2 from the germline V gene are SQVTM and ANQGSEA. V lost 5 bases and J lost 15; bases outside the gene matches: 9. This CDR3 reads CSVISGLAGVLFF. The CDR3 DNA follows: TGCAGCGTTATCTCGGGACTAGCGGGAGTACTGTTCTTC.

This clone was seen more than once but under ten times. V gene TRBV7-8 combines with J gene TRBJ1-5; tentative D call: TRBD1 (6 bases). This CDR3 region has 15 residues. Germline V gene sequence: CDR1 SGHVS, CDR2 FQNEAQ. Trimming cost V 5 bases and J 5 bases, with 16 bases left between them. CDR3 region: CASSRRGLRDQPQHF. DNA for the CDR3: TGTGCCAGCAGCCGAAGGGGGTTGAGAGATCAGCCCCAGCATTTT. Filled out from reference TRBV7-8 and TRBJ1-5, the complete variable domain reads GAGVSQSPRYKVAKRGQDVALRCDPISGHVSLFWYQQALGQGPEFLTYFQNEAQLDKSGLPSDRFFAERPEGSVSTLKIQRTQQEDSAVYLCASSRRGLRDQPQHFGDGTRLSIL.